The present T cell receptor (beta chain) was sequenced within a study of blood T cell repertoires in COVID-19. Overall study: Whether acute or convalescent, the COVID-19 samples came from the United States, Italy and Spain. The analysed material was cDNA or gDNA that came from T cells, B-cell-depleted T cells, or PBMCs.

CDR3 size: 15 residues. Trimming removed 4 bases at V and 4 bases at J, with 13 bases between. CDR1 and CDR2 from the germline V gene are LGHDT and YNNKEL (reference sequence). Original handling: Using reference gene primer amplification, nucleated cell counts were estimated. Profiled with immunoSEQ multiplex PCR; TCRdb holds only in-frame clones, not every one. Clone size and V and J calls were adopted from that table, with D and trimming inferred from the DNA. The sample shows under 300,000 clones, approximately 88% of them seen only once. The V gene is TRBV3-1 (or the pseudogene TRBV3-2), the J gene TRBJ1-4; no clear D gene. The origin of this receptor is a woman between 35 and 50 years old who had recovered from COVID-19. What was sequenced was PBMCs or T cells enriched from blood (not recorded which). Here the CDR3 DNA reads TGTGCCAGCAGCCCTAGGAGGTTCTTTAATGAAAAACTGTTTTTT. Its translation is CASSPRRFFNEKLFF.